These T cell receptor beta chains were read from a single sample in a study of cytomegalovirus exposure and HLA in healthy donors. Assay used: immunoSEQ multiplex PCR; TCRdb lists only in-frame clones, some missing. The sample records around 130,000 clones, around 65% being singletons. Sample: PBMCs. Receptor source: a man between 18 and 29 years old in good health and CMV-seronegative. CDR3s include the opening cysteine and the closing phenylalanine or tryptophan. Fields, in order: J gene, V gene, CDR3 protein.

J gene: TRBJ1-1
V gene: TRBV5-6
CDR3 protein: CASRRGGALNTEAFF

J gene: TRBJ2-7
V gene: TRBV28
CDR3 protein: CASSLPLGTSGGDWYF

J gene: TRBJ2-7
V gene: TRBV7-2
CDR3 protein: CASSLVLSSYEQYF

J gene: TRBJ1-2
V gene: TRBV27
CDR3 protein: CASSPGQLIYGYTF

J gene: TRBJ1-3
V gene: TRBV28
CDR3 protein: CASSLVGPSSGNTIYF

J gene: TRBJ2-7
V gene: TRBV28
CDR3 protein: CASSYRGQSVEQYF

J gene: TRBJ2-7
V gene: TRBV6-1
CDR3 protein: CASRTGQGPYEQYF

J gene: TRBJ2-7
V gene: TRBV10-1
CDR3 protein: CARFHGRGGNEQYF

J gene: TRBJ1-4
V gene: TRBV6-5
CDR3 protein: CASRARGPSNEKLFF

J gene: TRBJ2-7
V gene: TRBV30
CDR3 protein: CAWSVDSAAYEQYF

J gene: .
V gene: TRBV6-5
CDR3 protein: CASSYSNRGSYEQYF

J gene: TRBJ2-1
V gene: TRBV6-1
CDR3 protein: CASSEVAGGYNEQFF

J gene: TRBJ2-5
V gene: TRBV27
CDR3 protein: CASSLSSLLETQYF

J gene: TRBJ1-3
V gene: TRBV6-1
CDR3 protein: CATWPLVGNTIYF

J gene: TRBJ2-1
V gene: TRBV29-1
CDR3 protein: CSVDIRTASSYNEQFF

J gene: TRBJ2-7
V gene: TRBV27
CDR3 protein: CASRGTGTGAGEQYF

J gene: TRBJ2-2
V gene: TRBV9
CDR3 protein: CASSATGLGVGELFF

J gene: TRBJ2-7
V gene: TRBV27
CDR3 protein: CASSSTGQRISYEQYF

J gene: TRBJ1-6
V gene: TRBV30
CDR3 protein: CAWSPRGTPKGSPLHF

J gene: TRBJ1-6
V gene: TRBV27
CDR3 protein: CASTLTGGMDSPLHF

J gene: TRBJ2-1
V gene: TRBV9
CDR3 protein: CASSVGTGNNEQFF

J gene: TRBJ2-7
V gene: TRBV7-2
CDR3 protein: CASSLSTGGYEQYF

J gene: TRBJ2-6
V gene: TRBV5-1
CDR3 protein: CASSSRAGGSGANVLTF

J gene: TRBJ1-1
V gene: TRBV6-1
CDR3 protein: CASGRLSPTEAFF

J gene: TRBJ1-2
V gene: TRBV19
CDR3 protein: CASTPRRGGYTF

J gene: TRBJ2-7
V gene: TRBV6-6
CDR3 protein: CASSNPTGSYEQYF

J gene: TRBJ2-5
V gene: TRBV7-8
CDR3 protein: CASSLVPGLLPTQYF

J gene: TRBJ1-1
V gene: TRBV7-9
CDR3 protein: CASSLRGQNTEAFF